This entry features one TCR beta chain sequence. No cognate antigen has been identified for it. No quality values exist for individual bases; no much larger clone is one base distant. This specimen belongs to a study of cytomegalovirus exposure and HLA in healthy donors (dated by TCRdb to about 2017). Turning to the overall study: An earlier analysis of 550 to 700 of the donors reported approximately 300 Gb of sequence data and more than 90 million unique TCR beta sequences from 190 million or so T cells. An early release covering roughly 580 HLA-typed donors comprised about 300 gigabases of sequencing data and 85 million to 100 million unique TCR sequences. Of the roughly 400 genotyped donors, 65% to 90% fell in the genetic ancestry cluster associated with self-reported Caucasian donors. The study aimed to test whether cataloging public T cell receptors could reveal signatures of past pathogen exposure. The study used immunosequencing to profile the T cell repertoires of more than 650 subjects and linked those repertoires to cytomegalovirus serostatus. A separate validation cohort of 100 to 150 different subjects was used in addition to the roughly 700-subject first cohort. To predict cytomegalovirus infection status, the study combined high-throughput TCR immunosequencing, statistical association of individual TCRs with disease status, and machine learning. A later analysis re-examined previously published TCR beta repertoires from more than 600 donors and added high-resolution HLA genotyping to investigate patterns of TCR occurrence. In the later analysis, no new phenotypic data were used to find candidate immune exposures; instead, reliance was placed on TCR beta sequences and their occurrence across donors. An earlier analysis of around 540 of the donors applied high-throughput TCR beta sequencing to assess whether each TCR beta V gene segment acted as functional or pseudogenic. Donor age, sex, ethnicity and CMV serostatus were compiled together with the repertoire data. A later genetic analysis took genome-wide SNP genotypes for about three fifths of the roughly 700 donors and used that subset as a discovery cohort. Every discovery cohort repertoire had been produced on one sequencing platform. Class I and class II HLA loci were covered by the typing at four-digit resolution. The number of typed donors differed by locus: roughly 629-640 for A, B, C, DRB1 and DQB1; approximately 540 for DQA1; some 590 for DPA1; and roughly 450 for DPB1. Roughly 5 DR-DQ haplotypes were handled as single units for association and clustering, since linkage in the cohort was strong. On average, roughly 250,000 unique TCR beta nucleotide sequences were sequenced per donor among several hundred genotyped donors of the cohort, with 15% to 20% of those sequences being non-productive.

The method behind the library was the immunoSEQ multiplex PCR assay. For the multiplex PCR, a mixture combining 60 forward primers for TCR Vbeta segments and 13 reverse primers for TCR Jbeta segments was used. Amplification of the CDR3 region of rearranged TCR beta genes was performed with a multiplex PCR assay on genomic DNA. The Illumina HiSeq System was used to sequence the amplified TCR beta libraries as 87-base-pair reads. The paper's processing steps were these. A later analysis tallied around 82 million unique TCR beta chains across the roughly 610 repertoires, and about 12 million of those chains were shared by two or more donors. A nearest-neighbor algorithm error-corrected the raw reads and collapsed the reads into unique sequences, merging closely related sequences to remove PCR and sequencing errors. CDR3 sequences were aligned to IMGT reference sequences to assign V, D and J gene segments. For a sequence to be retained, a match of at least six nucleotides to both a V gene segment and a J gene segment was required. Rearrangements were called productive when the CDR3 lacked stop codons and stayed in frame with V and J; all others were non-productive. CDR3 was defined by IMGT convention, running from the second conserved V-encoded cysteine to the conserved J-encoded phenylalanine. The earlier analysis of roughly 590 of the donors excluded any sequence lacking an unambiguous match to a single V gene segment. In an earlier analysis of 587 of the donors, V segments were called functional above 56.7% productive rearrangements and were called segregating when the between-donor standard deviation exceeded 5%. A statistical classification framework was built to diagnose cytomegalovirus status from the catalog of TCR beta chain sequences. In a later analysis, TCR nucleotide sequences were compared against IMGT/GENE-DB human TR gene sequences so that V and J genes could be assigned. A later analysis assigned CDR3 sequences and most-parsimonious VDJ recombination scenarios with the TCRdist pipeline. In a later analysis, each TCR beta chain was defined by its CDR3 amino acid sequence together with its V-gene family, and reads without a unique V-gene family were excluded. To address suspected cross-contamination and a sequencing artifact, a later analysis removed a few hundred highly shared, low-generation-probability nucleotide sequences. In a later analysis, a clonal expansion index for each public chain was calculated from normalized within-repertoire ranks of inferred template counts. In a later analysis, generation probabilities were computed using a VDJ recombination model fitted to out-of-frame rearrangements, and the results were checked against IGoR. In a later analysis, TCR-TCR, TCR-HLA and TCR-CMV co-occurrence was scored with hypergeometric tests, and a repertoire-size bias correction was applied to TCR pairs. In a later analysis, false discovery rates were estimated by permuting HLA or CMV assignments 20 times. In a later analysis, co-occurring TCRs were grouped using DBSCAN, and TCRdist sequence similarity was added for clustering within HLA-allele-positive subsets. Repertoires with fewer than 30,000 or more than 120,000 public chains were left out of co-occurrence clustering, as were several repertoires with anomalous nucleotide sharing. TCRdb provides this immuneACCESS table in a form limited to in-frame rearrangements. Some clones are lacking; in checked studies, under half of them reflect an unresolved V gene, and why the rest are absent is not known. The DNA was the basis for D and trimming; V, J and clone size are from that table. Present in this sample are approximately 190,000 clones, 84% of which were seen just once. Over 2% of the sample rests with the top ten.

Here is what the overall study found, with its caveats: Only TCR beta chains were sequenced in this cohort, and the absence of alpha or paired-chain data limited detectable features. In an earlier analysis of 587 of the donors, most TCR beta V segments appeared in productive rearrangements about 90% or about 30% of the time, broadly matching IMGT annotations. A later genetic analysis reported fewer N-insertions in productive TCRs among donors in an Asian-associated ancestry cluster than the approximately 700-donor mean. The authors suggested that the approach could potentially be extended to other disease states and immunological phenotypes. Sequencing depth was assumed to be roughly uniform across donors in the presence/absence analyses, though that assumption may not hold. According to a later analysis, TCR association rates differed among HLA loci, with DRB1 alleles showing the most associated TCRs and HLA-C alleles showing the fewest. In both the original and validation cohorts, the classifier was reported to diagnose cytomegalovirus status with high specificity and sensitivity. A few of the identified cytomegalovirus-associated TCR beta chains were confirmed in vitro to be specific for cytomegalovirus antigens. A cluster of highly shared sequence variants was judged likely to be a technical artifact of the sequencing pipeline. In a later analysis, HLA-associated TCR beta chains were found to be more clonally expanded and to have lower generation probabilities than equally common non-associated chains. Because the 87-base-pair reads could not distinguish some IMGT-functional V segments, including TRBV6-2 and TRBV6-3, those segments were excluded. When HLA alleles, especially DR and DQ, strongly co-occurred, TCR associations were difficult to assign to individual alleles. A further reported finding was that TCR beta sequences accurately predicted the HLA-A and HLA-B alleles for most subjects in the first cohort. Across donors, most TCR sequences were observed very rarely, whereas some public TCRs were present in many individuals. CMV serostatus was the only immune exposure information available for the cohort. In the study, about 150 TCR beta chains were listed as associated with cytomegalovirus. A later genetic analysis associated a missense DCLRE1C variant with V-gene and J-gene trimming of TCR beta chains, and an independent cohort replicated the association. Correlated functional status among segregating V segments might be attributable to linkage disequilibrium, but an unknown experimental factor could not be ruled out. HLA typing was unavailable for some donors at each locus, so association tests used only the typed subset. The earlier analysis of 587 of the donors excluded roughly 16 rarely observed V segments, including chromosome 9 orphons, because counts were too low. Most CMV-associated TCR beta chains appeared to be HLA-restricted in a later analysis, and the HLA associations seemed to be driven largely by CMV exposure. In a later analysis, some 17,000 TCR beta sequences were associated with specific HLA alleles at a false discovery rate of 0.05. According to a later analysis, parvovirus B19, influenza, CMV and Epstein-Barr virus appeared linked to several top co-occurrence clusters.

The cohort consisted of 650 to 850 healthy bone marrow donors. All cohort members were sampled while nominally healthy, although unrecorded immune exposures were likely present. The donor was CMV seropositive and belonged to the group of about 290 seropositive cohort members. Each donor provided a peripheral blood sample, and peripheral blood mononuclear cells were used for TCR beta sequencing. The Qiagen DNeasy Blood Extraction Kit was used to extract genomic DNA from the blood cell samples. According to the germline V gene, CDR1 reads SGHVS and CDR2 reads FNYEAQ. From the cysteine through the phenylalanine, the CDR3 covers 15 amino acids. Just CDR3 DNA is preserved here, 45 bases in frame from base 1. V is clipped by 1 base and J by 2 bases, and the sequence between their germline boundaries is 8 bases long.

The receptor was isolated from a woman aged 45-65 years in good health and CMV-seropositive. The sample consisted of PBMCs. Recombination linked TRBV7-6 to TRBJ1-4; no D gene call is confident. The sequence in DNA is TGTGCCAGCAGCTTAGATGAGGGTACTAATGAAAAACTGTTTTTT. Translated, it gives CASSLDEGTNEKLFF.